This is a list of T cell receptor beta chains from one sample in a study of PD-1 blockade in classical Hodgkin lymphoma. Sequencing was performed with immunoSEQ multiplex PCR; in TCRdb, only in-frame clones are kept and a portion is missing. Of 7,500 to 8,500 clones listed, about 86% are singletons. The sample consisted of CD8+ T cells from blood, taken at baseline. Receptors originate from a human donor with classical Hodgkin lymphoma. Each CDR3 is given with its conserved first and last residue.

v_call cdr3_aa
TRBV27 CASSLAGGLGEQYF
TRBV6-4 CASRTSLFTPFGKDGEQFF
TRBV13 CASSLGLGPYRNEQFF
TRBV4-1 CASSQDRTGSLSTF
TRBV2 CASSPHGGQEDQPQHF
TRBV7-9 CASTQIPLNEQFF
TRBV6-5 CASGVGNTGELFF
TRBV13 CASSLGSTSAYEQYF
TRBV11-2 CASSLDMGQGHEQFF
TRBV7-9 CASSSGLAGTDTQYF